This T cell receptor (beta chain) was retrieved from a study of T cell repertoires in aging, cancer and after chemotherapy (dated by TCRdb to the late 2010s). At the level of the whole study: Donors were distributed across six age groups ranging from 30 or younger to 70 or older, with at least three individuals included per group. The cohort comprised 200 to 250 cancer patients, 94 with hematological and approximately 120 with solid cancers, plus 95 healthy donors as a reference group. In the solid tumor group, paired pre- and post-chemotherapy samples were obtained from brain tumor (glioblastoma) patients receiving temozolomide-based therapy. To look at immunoaging and at how T cells reconstitute after chemotherapy, the study profiled TCR beta repertoires in peripheral blood from both healthy donors and cancer patients. The full dataset contained roughly 8.8 million TCR reads. Points the paper makes about the study in general: Median generation probability increased over the chemotherapy interval in both cancer cohorts, suggesting repertoire reconstitution through rebound thymic output. In healthy donors, the decline in TCR diversity with age was mainly explained by loss of richness, whereas in cancer patients loss of evenness was also found to contribute. Compared with age-matched healthy donors, untreated patients with either hematological or solid cancers had significantly lower TCR diversity in the blood along with higher clonality. It was noted by the authors that conclusions about immunological memory after chemotherapy cannot be drawn from the repertoire data.

Genomic DNA extracted from peripheral blood, rather than sorted cells or RNA, was used as the source for amplification of TCR beta rearrangements. This clonotype is identified as large (0.1 to 1%). The antigen it binds to is not known. No much larger clone exists at a distance of one base, and base qualities are not known. CDR1 and CDR2 are read off the germline V gene (reference sequence) as GTSNPN and SVGIG. The CDR3 has 14 amino acids, counting the end cysteine and phenylalanine. The read is trimmed to its CDR3 DNA, 42 bases read in frame from base 1. Germline trimming amounts to 2 bases on V and 3 bases on J, with 5 as the count of junction bases outside the gene matches. Rearranged TRB sequences spanning V, D and J segments were amplified by multiplex touch-down PCR using a mixed TRB-A/B primer pool. Illumina adapters and sample indices were attached to the amplicons through two consecutive PCR reactions run with Phusion HS II polymerase. Amplicons were gel-purified with the NucleoSpin Gel and PCR Clean-up kit, then checked with Qubit and an Agilent 2100 Bioanalyzer. Libraries were sequenced on an Illumina MiSeq using 600-cycle, single-indexed, paired-end runs. As for how the authors treated the data: MiXCR versions 2.12 and 3.0.5 were used to process the TRB sequences. A clone was defined as each unique CDR3 nucleotide sequence, and only productive sequences supported by at least two reads were kept. The repertoire metrics were Shannon diversity, evenness, clonality (defined as one minus evenness), and alpha-parameterized diversity profiles covering alpha 0 to 5. The IGoR algorithm was used to calculate generation probabilities of clones in the paired pre- and post-chemotherapy samples. Using fastp at Q25 and MiXCR, TCRdb reprocessed the public reads and kept productive beta chains. Merged by CDR3 protein, the rows form single entries marked with the most common genes and DNA. It is TCRdb's table, rather than the study itself, that gives the V and J calls and clone size. Here the sample has around 850 distinct CDR3 sequences; 25% occur a single time. The ten largest clones take up around 23% of the sample.

The receptor was isolated from a human donor with a solid tumor. Sequencing input: blood. The rearranged segments are TRBV30 and TRBJ2-7, and 9 bases in between align with TRBD2. The encoded CDR3 is CAWSLAGEGYEQYF. Read as DNA, the sequence is TGTGCCTGGAGTTTAGCGGGAGAGGGCTACGAGCAGTACTTC.